Sequencing of this T cell receptor beta chain was carried out in a study of T cells in Graves' hyperthyroidism and ophthalmopathy. Whole-study results and caveats: The model's output predicted ophthalmopathy at a median of 6.5 months prior to onset.

A remark on this clonotype: The antigen remains undetermined.

Amplification of TCR beta CDR3 regions was performed using RNA transcripts as template. The HTBI primer set served for first-round RT-PCR of the TCR CDR3. MiXCR, run by TCRdb on the multiplex PCR reads, gives a single entry per CDR3 protein. Altogether approximately 480,000 distinct CDR3 sequences are present, under 25% being singletons, with the ten largest covering around 27%. Sequencing was done on a sample of blood. This clonotype was sampled from a man between 18 and 35 years old with Graves' hyperthyroidism.

This chain's CDR3 is CASSTLGVAGLYEQYF. The CDR3 DNA reads as TGTGCCAGCAGCACCTTAGGGGTAGCGGGGTTGTACGAGCAGTACTTC. The genes are TRBV6-1 and TRBJ2-7, with 8 nucleotides matching TRBD2. This CDR3 has 16 residues. Germline trimming cut 6 bases from V and 4 bases from J; bases unmatched to any gene: 14. Germline CDR1 reads MNHNS; CDR2 reads SASEGT.